The sequence of this TCR beta chain was determined in a study of radiation and T cells in renal cell carcinoma. Whole-study context: Nephrectomy followed 15 Gy stereotactic body radiation by 4 weeks.

Time point defined: baseline pretreatment blood. Sample treatment: 15 Gy SBRT to primary tumor, nephrectomy 4 weeks later. Libraries were prepared by immunoSEQ multiplex PCR; TCRdb keeps only in-frame clonotypes and omits some of them. The sample lists some 150,000 clones, around 78% occurring once. This CDR3 has 12 amino acids. Trimming stripped 2 bases from V and 13 bases from J, with 12 bases between. CDR1 and CDR2 from the germline V gene are SGHAT and FQNNGV. The rearrangement joins TRBV11-2 to TRBJ2-1; TRBD2 might be the D (6 bases). This receptor was identified in a woman aged 45-60 years with renal cell carcinoma. The sequencing here drew on blood, taken from a patient whose treatment included radiotherapy and nephrectomy. CDR3 in DNA: TGTGCCAGCAGCTTACCCCAGGGAGGACAGTTCTTC. Amino acid sequence: CASSLPQGGQFF. The complete variable domain, with remaining parts taken from reference TRBV11-2 and TRBJ2-1, reads EAGVAQSPRYKIIEKRQSVAFWCNPISGHATLYWYQQILGQGPKLLIQFQNNGVVDDSQLPKDRFSAERLKGVDSTLKIQPAKLEDSAVYLCASSLPQGGQFFGPGTRLTVL.